This section outlines one T cell receptor (beta chain) sequence together with its context. No antigen is known for it. These data come from a study of cytomegalovirus exposure and HLA in healthy donors. Study-wide results and caveats: Most TCR beta V segments were productive about 90% or about 30% of the time in an earlier analysis. The majority of TCR sequences were rare, yet some public TCRs appeared in many donors.

Sampled while nominally healthy, donors likely had unrecorded immune exposures. The primer mix had 60 Vbeta and 13 Jbeta primers. This table comes from immunoSEQ multiplex PCR, and its TCRdb copy is limited to in-frame clones, with some not included. Of around 150,000 clones in the sample, roughly 80% are singletons; the top ten hold approximately 2%. The origin of this receptor is a human donor in good health. Sequences were obtained from PBMCs.

DNA for the CDR3: TGCGCCAGCAGCTTGGAGATTAGTGCCTACGAGCAGTACTTC. Its protein is CASSLEISAYEQYF. The chain carries TRBV5-1 and TRBJ2-7; no reliable D call. The V gene's germline CDR1 is SGHRS and CDR2 YFSETQ. CDR3 length: 14 amino acids. Trimming shortened V by 0 bases and J by 2 bases, and 9 bases separated the two germline ends.